This record looks at one T cell receptor (beta chain) sequence and its context. Its cognate antigen is unknown. The data derive from a study of post-analysis software for immune sequencing data. Study information: The disease courses covered relapsing-remitting, secondary progressive and progressive-relapsing multiple sclerosis. Study outcomes and limitations: About 5 TRBV segments (TRBV5-6, TRBV5-1 and TRBV20-1 among them) occurred more frequently in patients than in controls. The study found significantly lower normalized Chao1 diversity in multiple sclerosis patients than in controls.

Unique molecular identifiers had been added to the TCR beta cDNA libraries. TCRdb reprocessed the PCR reads via MiXCR and lists one record per CDR3 protein. The sample shows roughly 870,000 distinct CDR3 sequences, approximately 53% of them seen only once. Germline values: CDR1 SGHDN, CDR2 FVKESK. The CDR3 has 17 amino acids. Trimming removed 9 bases at V and 0 bases at J, with 21 bases between. This sequence joins TRBV14 and TRBJ1-5; no clear D gene. Specimen: blood. The origin of this receptor is a girl under 18 with multiple sclerosis. CDR3 nucleotides: TGTGCCAGATCGAGACCAAATTTACTATATAGCAATCAGCCCCAGCATTTT. Translating gives CARSRPNLLYSNQPQHF.